This TCR beta chain originates from a study of shared clonotypes between healthy human individuals. Sequencing was performed with immunoSEQ multiplex PCR; in TCRdb, only in-frame clones are kept and a portion is missing. Found here are about 1.5 million clones, 98% of them singletons; the top ten hold about 0.45%. Source material: naive CD4+ T cells sorted from blood. As for subset: CD45RA+ positively selected. The sequence was obtained from a man under 40 in good health.

The CDR3 nucleotides read TGTGCCAGCGGGACTAGCGGGAGCGCAGATACGCAGTATTTT. Protein: CASGTSGSADTQYF. The genes are TRBV27 and TRBJ2-3; 14 bases fit TRBD2. The V segment lost 8 bases and the J segment 4 bases; nucleotides outside the gene matches: 2. Per germline, CDR1 MNHEY and CDR2 SMNVEV (reference sequence). CDR3 length: 14 amino acids.